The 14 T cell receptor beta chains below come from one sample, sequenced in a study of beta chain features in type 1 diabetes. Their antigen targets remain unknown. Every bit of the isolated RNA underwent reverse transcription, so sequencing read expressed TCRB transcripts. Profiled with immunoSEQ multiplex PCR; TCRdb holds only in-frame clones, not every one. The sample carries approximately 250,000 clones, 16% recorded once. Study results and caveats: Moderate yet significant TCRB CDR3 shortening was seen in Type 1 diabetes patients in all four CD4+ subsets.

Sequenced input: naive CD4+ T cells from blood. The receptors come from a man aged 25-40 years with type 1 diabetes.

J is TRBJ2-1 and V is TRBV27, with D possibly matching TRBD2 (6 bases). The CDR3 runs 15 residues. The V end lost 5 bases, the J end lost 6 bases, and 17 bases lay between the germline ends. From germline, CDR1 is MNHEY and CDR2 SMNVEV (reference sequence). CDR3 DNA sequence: TGTGCCAGCAGTCCGGGGGACTGGAGGTTCAATGAGCAGTTCTTC. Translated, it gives CASSPGDWRFNEQFF.

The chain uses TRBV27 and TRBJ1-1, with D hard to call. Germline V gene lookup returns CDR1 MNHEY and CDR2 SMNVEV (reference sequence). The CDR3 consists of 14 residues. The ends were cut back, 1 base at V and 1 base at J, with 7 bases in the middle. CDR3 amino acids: CASSLYGSNTEAFF. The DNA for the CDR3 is TGTGCCAGCAGTTTATACGGTTCGAACACTGAAGCTTTCTTT.

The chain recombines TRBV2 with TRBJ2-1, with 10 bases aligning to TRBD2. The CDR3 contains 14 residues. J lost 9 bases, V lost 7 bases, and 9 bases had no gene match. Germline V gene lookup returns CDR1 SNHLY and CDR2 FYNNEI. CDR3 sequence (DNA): TGTGCCAGCAAGGCTAGCGGGAGCGCTGGTGAGCAGTTCTTC. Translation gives CASKASGSAGEQFF. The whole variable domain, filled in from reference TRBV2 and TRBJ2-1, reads EPEVTQTPSHQVTQMGQEVILRCVPISNHLYFYWYRQILGQKVEFLVSFYNNEISEKSEIFDDQFSVERPDGSNFTLKIRSTKLEDSAMYFCASKASGSAGEQFFGPGTRLTVL.

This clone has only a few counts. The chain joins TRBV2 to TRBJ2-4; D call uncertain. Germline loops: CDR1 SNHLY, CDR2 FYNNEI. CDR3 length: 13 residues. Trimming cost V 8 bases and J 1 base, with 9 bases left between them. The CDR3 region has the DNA TGTGCCAGCCGAAGTATGGCCAAAAACATTCAGTACTTC. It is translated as CASRSMAKNIQYF. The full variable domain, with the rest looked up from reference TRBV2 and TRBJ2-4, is EPEVTQTPSHQVTQMGQEVILRCVPISNHLYFYWYRQILGQKVEFLVSFYNNEISEKSEIFDDQFSVERPDGSNFTLKIRSTKLEDSAMYFCASRSMAKNIQYFGAGTRLSVL.

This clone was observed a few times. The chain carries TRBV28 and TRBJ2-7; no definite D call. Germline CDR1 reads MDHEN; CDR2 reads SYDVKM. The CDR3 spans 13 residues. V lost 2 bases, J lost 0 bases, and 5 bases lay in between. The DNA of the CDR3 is TGTGCCAGCAGTTTACTAGACTCCTACGAGCAGTACTTC. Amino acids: CASSLLDSYEQYF.

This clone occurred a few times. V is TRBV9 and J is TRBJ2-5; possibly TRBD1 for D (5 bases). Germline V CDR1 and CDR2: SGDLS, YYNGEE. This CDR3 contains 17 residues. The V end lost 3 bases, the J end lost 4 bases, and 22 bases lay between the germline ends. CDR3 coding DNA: TGTGCCAGCAGCGCTGGGAATGGACACCAGGGATCAGAGACCCAGTACTTC. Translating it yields CASSAGNGHQGSETQYF.

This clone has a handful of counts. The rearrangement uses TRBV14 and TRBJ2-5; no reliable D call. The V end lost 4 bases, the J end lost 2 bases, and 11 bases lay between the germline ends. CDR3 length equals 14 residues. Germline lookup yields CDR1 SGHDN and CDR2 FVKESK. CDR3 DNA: TGTGCCAGCAGCCTTAGAAGCATACAAGAGACCCAGTACTTC. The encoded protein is CASSLRSIQETQYF.

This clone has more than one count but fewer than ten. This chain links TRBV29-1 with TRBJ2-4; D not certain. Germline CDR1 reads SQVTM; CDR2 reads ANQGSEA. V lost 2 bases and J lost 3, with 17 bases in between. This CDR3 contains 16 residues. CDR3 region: CSVEWAHPADKNIQYF. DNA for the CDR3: TGCAGCGTTGAATGGGCCCACCCCGCGGACAAAAACATTCAGTACTTC.

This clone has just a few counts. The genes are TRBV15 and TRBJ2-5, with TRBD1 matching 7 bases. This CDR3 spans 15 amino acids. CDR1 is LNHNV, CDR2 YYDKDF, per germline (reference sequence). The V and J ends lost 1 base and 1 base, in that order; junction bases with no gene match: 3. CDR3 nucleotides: TGTGCCACCAGCAGAGCCCGACAGGGCCAAGAGACCCAGTACTTC. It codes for CATSRARQGQETQYF.

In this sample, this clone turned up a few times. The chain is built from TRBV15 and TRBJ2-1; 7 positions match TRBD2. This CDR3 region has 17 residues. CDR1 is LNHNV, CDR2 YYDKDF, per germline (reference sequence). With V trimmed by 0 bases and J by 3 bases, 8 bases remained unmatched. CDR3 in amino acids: CATSRDLAGPIYNEQFF. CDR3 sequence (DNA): TGTGCCACCAGCAGAGACTTAGCGGGTCCTATCTACAATGAGCAGTTCTTC.

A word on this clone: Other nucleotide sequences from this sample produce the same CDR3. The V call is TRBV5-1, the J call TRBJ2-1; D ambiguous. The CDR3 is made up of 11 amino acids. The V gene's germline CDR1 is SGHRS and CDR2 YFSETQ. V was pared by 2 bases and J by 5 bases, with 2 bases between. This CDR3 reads CASSLNNEQFF. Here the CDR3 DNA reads TGCGCCAGCAGCTTAAACAATGAGCAGTTCTTC.

The CDR3 coding sequence is TGTGCCAGCAGTTTCCACGGGGGGAGCAATCAGCCCCAGCATTTT. As protein: CASSFHGGSNQPQHF. This chain joins TRBV28 and TRBJ1-5, with a tentative D call TRBD1 (5 bases). CDR3 length: 15 amino acids. CDR1 MDHEN and CDR2 SYDVKM come from the germline V gene. The ends were cut back, 3 bases at V and 1 base at J, with 10 bases in the middle. Using reference TRBV28 and TRBJ1-5 for the parts outside the CDR3, the full variable domain is DVKVTQSSRYLVKRTGEKVFLECVQDMDHENMFWYRQDPGLGLRLIYFSYDVKMKEKGDIPEGYSVSREKKERFSLILESASTNQTSMYLCASSFHGGSNQPQHFGDGTRLSIL.

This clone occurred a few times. The CDR3: CASRIAGAETQYF. DNA of the CDR3: TGCGCCAGCAGAATAGCGGGAGCGGAGACCCAGTACTTC. The V and J genes are TRBV10-2 and TRBJ2-5; 9 nucleotides match TRBD2. This CDR3 contains 13 residues. J gave up 5 bases and V 6 bases, and 4 bases lay outside the gene matches. Germline CDR1 WSHSY, CDR2 SAAADI.

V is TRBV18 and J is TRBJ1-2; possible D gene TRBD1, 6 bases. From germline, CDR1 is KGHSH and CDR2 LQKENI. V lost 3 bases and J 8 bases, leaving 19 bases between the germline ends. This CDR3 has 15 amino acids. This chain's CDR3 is CASSPSEQGVGGYTF. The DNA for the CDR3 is TGTGCCAGCTCACCCAGCGAACAGGGAGTAGGCGGCTACACCTTC.